This passage covers 5 T cell receptor beta chains from one sample sequenced in a study of T cells in Graves' hyperthyroidism and ophthalmopathy. Template material for amplifying TCR beta CDR3 regions consisted of RNA transcripts. Using the HTBI primer set, a first-round RT-PCR was run on the TCR CDR3. One entry per CDR3 protein results from TCRdb running MiXCR on the multiplex PCR reads. This table has roughly 100,000 distinct CDR3 sequences, roughly 47% appearing once. What was sequenced was blood. These receptors came from a man aged 35 to 55 with Graves' hyperthyroidism.

The chain uses TRBV19 and TRBJ2-5, with 7 bases matching TRBD2. Germline V gene data show CDR1 as LNHDA and CDR2 as SQIVND (reference sequence). The J segment lost 4 bases and the V segment lost 8 bases, leaving 10 bases of the junction unmatched. The CDR3 covers 14 residues. Here the CDR3 reads CASGAGGSGETQYF. CDR3 coding DNA: TGTGCCAGTGGGGCAGGCGGGAGTGGAGAGACCCAGTACTTC.

The rearrangement joins TRBV12-3 or TRBV12-4 to TRBJ2-7; 12 nucleotides agree with TRBD1. With V trimmed by 4 bases and J by 7 bases, 11 bases remained unmatched. The length of the CDR3 is 16 residues. CDR3 DNA sequence: TGTGCCAGCAGTTGGGGGCCGGGACAGGGGGCGCGAGAGCAGTACTTC. It translates to CASSWGPGQGAREQYF.

The rearrangement links TRBV10-3 to TRBJ2-5, with a tentative D call TRBD1 (5 bases). The CDR3 consists of 16 residues. In germline, CDR1 is ENHRY, CDR2 SYGVKD. The V end was cut by 4 bases, the J end by 5 bases, with 20 bases between. CDR3 loop: CAISGQVIRAGETQYF. The CDR3 nucleotides are TGTGCCATCAGTGGGCAGGTAATCAGGGCCGGGGAGACCCAGTACTTC.

V is TRBV4-1 and J is TRBJ1-3, with a possible D match to TRBD1 (5 bases). The CDR3 sequence is 15 residues long. V was clipped by 3 bases and J by 2 bases, with 11 bases between them. The germline V gene encodes CDR1 MGHRA and CDR2 YSYEKL. CDR3 nucleotides: TGCGCCAGCAGCCAGGCAGGGAACACTGGAAACACCATATATTTT. The encoded protein is CASSQAGNTGNTIYF.

This clonotype was seen ten or more times. The rearrangement links TRBV6-1 to TRBJ2-1; a possible D gene is TRBD2 (5 bases). CDR3 length equals 13 residues. Germline CDR1 MNHNS, CDR2 SASEGT. V lost 6 bases and J 6 bases, leaving 12 bases between the germline ends. CDR3 sequence: CASSRSGFNEQFF. DNA of the CDR3: TGTGCCAGCAGCCGATCGGGGTTCAATGAGCAGTTCTTC.